These T cell receptor beta chains were read from a single sample in a study of T cell repertoires in cytomegalovirus infection. TCRdb used MiXCR to reprocess the reads, holding one entry per CDR3 protein. The profile shows approximately 65,000 distinct CDR3 sequences, 20% to 25% of them singletons. For these receptors, no antigen is known. The source was CD8+ T cells from cultured PBMCs, collected from culture after CMV antigen stimulation. The receptors shown here come from a human donor in good health (CMV status not recorded). Some clones in this sample may be carry-over from other donors' samples. Each CDR3 is given with its conserved first and last residue. D genes are given only for firm matches. A row's size may be missing; if present it is once, few, many or a size class.

abundance,v_gene,d_gene,len,j_gene,CDR3nt,CDR3aa
NA,TRBV15,TRBD1,16,TRBJ1-5,TGTGCCACCAGCACGGACAGGGCACTGGGCAATCAGCCCCAGCATTTT,CATSTDRALGNQPQHF
few,TRBV7-3,NA,13,TRBJ1-3,TGTGCCAGCAGCTTAACCCCTGGAAACACCATATATTTT,CASSLTPGNTIYF
NA,TRBV12-3/TRBV12-4,NA,15,TRBJ1-2,TGTGCCAGCAGTCCGGCTTCGGGGGTGGCCTATGGCTACACCTTC,CASSPASGVAYGYTF
NA,TRBV7-6,NA,16,TRBJ1-6,TGTGCCAGCAGCCCCGGAACAGCGACTAGTAATTCACCCCTCCACTTT,CASSPGTATSNSPLHF
NA,TRBV7-6,NA,15,TRBJ1-2,TGTGCCAGCAGCTTGGGTCGGGGGGCGCAGGGTGGCTACACCTTC,CASSLGRGAQGGYTF
NA,TRBV7-3,TRBD1,17,TRBJ2-1,TGTGCCAGCAGCTTAGGGCCTGACAGGGGTGGGGACAATGAGCAGTTCTTC,CASSLGPDRGGDNEQFF
NA,TRBV2,NA,15,TRBJ1-5,TGTGCCAGCAGTGTTGGACAGATTAGCAATCAGCCCCAGCATTTT,CASSVGQISNQPQHF
many,TRBV7-2,NA,15,TRBJ1-5,TGTGCCAGCAGCCCAGACGGATTTAGCAATCAGCCCCAGCATTTT,CASSPDGFSNQPQHF
few,TRBV25-1,TRBD2,14,TRBJ2-7,TGTGCCAGTGGACCCCAGCGGGGGTATACGGAGCAGTACTTC,CASGPQRGYTEQYF
NA,TRBV6-2/TRBV6-3,NA,15,TRBJ2-1,TGTGCCAGCAGGATAACAGGGGCGGGGAACAATGAGCAGTTCTTC,CASRITGAGNNEQFF
NA,TRBV6-6,TRBD1,12,TRBJ2-7,TGTGCCAGCAGTTGGGGACAGGGGAAGCAGTACTTC,CASSWGQGKQYF
few,TRBV28,TRBD1,16,TRBJ2-5,TGTGCCAGCAGTTTAGGTGGACAGGGGGCCGGTGAGACCCAGTACTTC,CASSLGGQGAGETQYF
NA,TRBV4-2,TRBD1,16,TRBJ1-4,TGTGCCAGCAGCCAAGATCACGGGACAGGGAGTGAAAAACTGTTTTTT,CASSQDHGTGSEKLFF
NA,TRBV20-1,NA,17,TRBJ2-7,TGCAGTGCTAGCAGGCTAGCGGATCACCTAATAACAGGGGAGCAGTACTTC,CSASRLADHLITGEQYF
NA,TRBV7-8,NA,17,TRBJ1-2,TGTGCCAGCAGCTTAGGACTCCCCTGGGCACAGCAGTATGGCTACACCTTC,CASSLGLPWAQQYGYTF
once,TRBV24-1,TRBD2,18,TRBJ2-1,TGTGCCACCTCCCGTGGTGACTCTAGCGGGGAGACCTACAATGAGCAGTTCTTC,CATSRGDSSGETYNEQFF
NA,TRBV12-3/TRBV12-4,NA,16,TRBJ2-6,TGTGCCAGCTCGGCCGTTGCCGATTCTGGGGCCAACGTCCTGACTTTC,CASSAVADSGANVLTF
NA,TRBV12-3/TRBV12-4,NA,14,TRBJ2-2,TGTGCCAGCAGTTTTCAAGGGAATACCGGGGAGCTGTTTTTT,CASSFQGNTGELFF
few,TRBV12-5,NA,13,TRBJ2-7,TGTGCTAGTGGTCCTAACCCTAGGGACGAGCAGTACTTC,CASGPNPRDEQYF
NA,TRBV12-3/TRBV12-4,NA,12,TRBJ2-2,TGTGCCAGCTCGGGGGAGACCGGGGAGCTGTTTTTT,CASSGETGELFF
NA,TRBV5-6,NA,14,TRBJ1-2,TGTGCCAGCAGCTCACCGGGTTCCATCTATGGCTACACCTTC,CASSSPGSIYGYTF
few,TRBV7-7,TRBD1,15,TRBJ2-3,TGTGCTAGCAGCTTGACAGGGGAGTACACAGATACGCAGTATTTT,CASSLTGEYTDTQYF
few,TRBV7-9,TRBD2,15,TRBJ2-1,TGTGCCAGCAGCGCGGGTACTAGCGGCTACAATGAGCAGTTCTTC,CASSAGTSGYNEQFF